The source of this T cell receptor (beta chain) is a study of regulatory T cells in long-lasting Graves disease. Study conclusions and caveats: TCR diversity in persistent Graves' patients was below that of newly diagnosed ones.

CDR3 regions were amplified by Arm-PCR using iRepertoire HTBI primers to build TCR beta libraries. One entry per CDR3 protein results from TCRdb running MiXCR on the multiplex PCR reads. The table has approximately 490,000 distinct CDR3 sequences, 15% to 20% seen once. The CDR3 sequence is 13 residues long. Per the germline V gene, CDR1 is MNHEY and CDR2 is SVGEGT. The V gene end was trimmed by 10 bases and the J gene end by 5 bases; junction bases not matched to a gene: 10. For this clonotype: The antigen is unknown.

As for time point: newly diagnosed GD, antithyroid drugs for less than 3 months. From PBMCs, RNA was extracted and then used to make the TCR library. The same data also went into a second study, on T cells in Graves' hyperthyroidism and ophthalmopathy. That paper notes: The study used the HTBI primer set for a first-round RT-PCR of the TCR CDR3.

This sample comprised peripheral blood mononuclear cells (PBMCs), obtained at new diagnosis, from a patient treated with antithyroid drugs. This receptor was identified in a man aged 35-49 years with Graves disease. The chain joins TRBV6-2 or TRBV6-3 to TRBJ2-7; 8 bases are shared with TRBD1. The CDR3 DNA reads TGTGCCATCCGGACAGGGTCGGTCCACGAGCAGTACTTC. Translated, it gives CAIRTGSVHEQYF.